The 23 T cell receptor beta chains presented below share a single source sample, sequenced in a study of a mutant IDH1 vaccine in newly diagnosed glioma (dated by TCRdb to 2020 to 2023). Their target antigens are unknown. Preparation of the library involved the immunoSEQ multiplex PCR assay. This is the immuneACCESS table as TCRdb keeps it, with only in-frame sequences that have V and J called. A part of the clones is gone; compared with another copy, unresolved V genes explain less than half, and the rest is unexplained. The sample includes 73,000 or so clones, with 84% observed a single time. Together, the top ten hold 12% of the sample. This specimen's time point label, interpreted: week 35, safety follow-up. Each vaccine dose was 300 ug of a 20-mer mutant IDH1 peptide in Montanide, given subcutaneously with topical imiquimod. Material: PBMCs, obtained from a glioma patient whose treatment included an IDH1 peptide vaccine. Receptors were obtained from a man aged 18 to 30 with glioma.

The DNA for the CDR3 is TGTGCCAGCAGTTTACGGCTACATAGCAATCAGCCCCAGCATTTT. The encoded protein is CASSLRLHSNQPQHF. The chain links TRBV28 to TRBJ1-5; D uncertain. V was trimmed by 2 bases and J by 0 bases, leaving 8 bases between them. The length of the CDR3 is 15 residues. Per the germline V gene, CDR1 is MDHEN and CDR2 is SYDVKM.

The CDR3 loop reads CASGGYEQYF. The CDR3 DNA reads TGTGCCAGCGGGGGATACGAGCAGTACTTC. The rearrangement joins TRBV6-1 to TRBJ2-7; perhaps D is TRBD1 or TRBD2 (5 bases each). CDR3 length: 10 residues. Deletions cut 8 bases from V and 4 bases from J, with 6 bases between. Germline V gene sequence: CDR1 MNHNS, CDR2 SASEGT.

The gene calls are TRBV5-4 and TRBJ2-2, with no clear D. V was clipped by 4 bases and J by 3 bases, with 13 bases between them. The CDR3 sequence is 15 residues long. CDR1 SGHNT and CDR2 YYREEE come from the germline V gene (reference sequence). As DNA, the CDR3 is TGTGCCAGCAGCACAGAAGGGCTTTACACCGGGGAGCTGTTTTTT. As protein: CASSTEGLYTGELFF.

This clone showed up just once. The chain is built from TRBV7-9 and TRBJ2-7, with no clear D. Trimming pared 2 bases from V and 2 bases from J, leaving 13 bases between. Per the germline V gene, CDR1 is SEHNR and CDR2 is FQNEAQ (reference sequence). The CDR3 contains 15 residues. Here the CDR3 reads CASSLTSGGPYEQYF. CDR3 coding DNA: TGTGCCAGCAGCTTAACGTCAGGCGGCCCCTACGAGCAGTACTTC.

The rearrangement links TRBV30 to TRBJ2-1; 8 nucleotides match TRBD2. Looked up from germline, CDR1 is GTSNPN and CDR2 is SVGIG (reference sequence). The CDR3 is 15 amino acids. After removal of 4 bases from V and 4 bases from J, the junction contained 9 bases not matched to a gene. CDR3 DNA sequence: TGTGCCTGGAAGAGGACTAGCCCTAAATACAATGAGCAGTTCTTC. This sequence encodes CAWKRTSPKYNEQFF.

The chain carries TRBV5-1 and TRBJ1-4; D might be TRBD1 (5 bases). The germline V gene encodes CDR1 SGHRS and CDR2 YFSETQ. V was clipped by 2 bases and J by 6 bases, with 11 bases between them. The CDR3 is 14 amino acids. In DNA, the CDR3 is TGCGCCAGCAGCTTAGCAGGGAGATATGAAAAACTGTTTTTT. Translation: CASSLAGRYEKLFF. Full variable domain (remainder filled in from reference TRBV5-1 and TRBJ1-4): KAGVTQTPRYLIKTRGQQVTLSCSPISGHRSVSWYQQTPGQGLQFLFEYFSETQRNKGNFPGRFSGRQFSNSRSEMNVSTLELGDSALYLCASSLAGRYEKLFFGSGTQLSVL.

The chain employs TRBV6-5 and TRBJ1-1; D not resolved. The V end lost 5 bases, the J end lost 4 bases, and 11 bases lay between the germline ends. Germline CDR1 and CDR2: MNHEY and SVGAGI. The CDR3 has 13 residues. The CDR3 region is CASSPRWGTEAFF. CDR3 bases: TGTGCCAGCAGTCCCCGTTGGGGCACTGAAGCTTTCTTT.

The rearrangement uses TRBV7-9 and TRBJ1-2; D is undetermined. V shed 3 bases and J shed 4 bases, with 12 bases lying between them. The germline CDR1 and CDR2 sequences are SEHNR and FQNEAQ (reference sequence). CDR3 length: 14 amino acids. CDR3 region: CASSFREDLYGYTF. CDR3 nucleotide sequence: TGTGCCAGCAGCTTTCGGGAGGACCTCTATGGCTACACCTTC.

CDR3 region: CASTTGFLAGYTF. The CDR3 DNA follows: TGTGCCAGCACTACAGGGTTTTTAGCTGGCTACACCTTC. This rearrangement joins TRBV6-5 to TRBJ1-2; D possibly corresponds to TRBD1 (6 bases). The germline gives CDR1 MNHEY, CDR2 SVGAGI. The CDR3 has 13 residues. Trimming took 7 bases from V and 7 from J, leaving 16 bases between them.

This clone was found once. The CDR3: CSVGTGGTGELFF. The CDR3 DNA is TGCAGCGTTGGGACAGGGGGGACCGGGGAGCTGTTTTTT. The rearrangement uses TRBV29-1 and TRBJ2-2; 10 bases match TRBD1. The CDR3 length is 13 residues. V shed 4 bases, J shed 5 bases, and the junction held 1 base outside the gene matches. Germline-derived CDR1 and CDR2 are SQVTM and ANQGSEA.

This clone appeared once. The V call is TRBV6-6, the J call TRBJ1-2; 7 bases line up with TRBD1. Germline V gene data show CDR1 as MNHNY and CDR2 as SVGAGI (reference sequence). The CDR3 sequence is 14 residues long. V trimming: 4 bases; J trimming: 1 base; junction bases outside the gene matches: 3. The CDR3 DNA is TGTGCCAGCAGTTGGGACAGCGGTAACTATGGCTACACCTTC. Translating it yields CASSWDSGNYGYTF.

This clone was counted a single time. The V and J genes are TRBV5-4 and TRBJ2-5; D is unclear. CDR1 is SGHNT and CDR2 is YYREEE in the germline V gene (reference sequence). The CDR3 is 14 amino acids. Trimming took 0 bases from V and 5 from J, leaving 11 bases between them. CDR3 in amino acids: CASSLGRPGETQYF. Here the CDR3 DNA reads TGTGCCAGCAGCTTGGGACGGCCGGGCGAGACCCAGTACTTC.

This clone was counted a single time. The V call is TRBV27, the J call TRBJ2-2; the D is unclear. The V gene's germline CDR1 is MNHEY and CDR2 SMNVEV (reference sequence). The germline V and J ends were trimmed by 1 base and 3 bases, with 6 bases remaining between them. CDR3 size: 14 residues. The CDR3 coding sequence is TGTGCCAGCAGTTTATGGGCGGACACCGGGGAGCTGTTTTTT. As protein: CASSLWADTGELFF.

This CDR3 reads CASSPIGQYNQPQHF. CDR3 DNA: TGTGCCAGCAGCCCTATCGGACAGTACAATCAGCCCCAGCATTTT. The V gene is TRBV7-9, the J gene TRBJ1-5, with a possible D match to TRBD1 (6 bases). Per the germline V gene, CDR1 is SEHNR and CDR2 is FQNEAQ (reference sequence). This CDR3 comprises 15 residues. Trimming removed 5 bases from V and 3 bases from J, with 14 bases in between. Full variable domain (rest looked up from reference TRBV7-9 and TRBJ1-5): DTGVSQNPRHKITKRGQNVTFRCDPISEHNRLYWYRQTLGQGPEFLTYFQNEAQLEKSRLLSDRFSAERPKGSFSTLEIQRTEQGDSAMYLCASSPIGQYNQPQHFGDGTRLSIL.

V gene TRBV27 combines with J gene TRBJ2-7, with TRBD2 matching over 9 bases. CDR3 length: 18 residues. Germline assignment: CDR1 MNHEY and CDR2 SMNVEV (reference sequence). V lost 2 bases, J lost 6 bases, and 17 bases stayed unmatched. CDR3 DNA: TGTGCCAGCAGTTTACCACCCTTAAGGGCGGGAGGGGTTGTCGAGCAGTACTTC. Translating gives CASSLPPLRAGGVVEQYF.

Worth noting for this clone: Relative to the germline gene, one junction end is altered; a read error may explain this. DNA for the CDR3: TGTGCCAGCAGTTTGGGTCCCGTTAGCAATCAGCCCCAGCATTTT. Translating gives CASSLGPVSNQPQHF. The rearrangement joins TRBV5-7 to TRBJ1-5; no firm D call. TRBV5-7 qualifies as an ORF whose function is uncertain. This CDR3 comprises 15 residues.

This chain uses TRBV6-5 with TRBJ1-2, with 7 bases aligning to TRBD1. The V and J ends lost 8 bases and 11 bases, in that order; junction bases with no gene match: 17. Germline CDR1 reads MNHEY; CDR2 reads SVGAGI. This CDR3 is 14 amino acids long. The CDR3 DNA reads as TGTGCCAGCCGGGTGGTGAGGGACAGTTATTTTTACACCTTC. It is translated as CASRVVRDSYFYTF.

The V call is TRBV5-1, the J call TRBJ2-1; D ambiguous. This CDR3 is 14 amino acids long. Germline V gene lookup returns CDR1 SGHRS and CDR2 YFSETQ. V was shortened by 5 bases and J by 6 bases, with 15 bases between the two germline ends. CDR3 bases: TGCGCCAGCAGTTCTAGTAAGGGCCGCAATGAGCAGTTCTTC. Protein: CASSSSKGRNEQFF. Full variable domain (remainder filled in from reference TRBV5-1 and TRBJ2-1): KAGVTQTPRYLIKTRGQQVTLSCSPISGHRSVSWYQQTPGQGLQFLFEYFSETQRNKGNFPGRFSGRQFSNSRSEMNVSTLELGDSALYLCASSSSKGRNEQFFGPGTRLTVL.

The chain links TRBV29-1 to TRBJ2-3; perhaps TRBD1 as D (6 bases). Germline V gene data show CDR1 as SQVTM and CDR2 as ANQGSEA. The CDR3 runs 15 residues. The V end lost 3 bases, the J end lost 0 bases, and 13 bases lay between the germline ends. The CDR3 nucleotides read TGCAGCGTTGAGACAGGTGGGGTAAGCACAGATACGCAGTATTTT. Its translation: CSVETGGVSTDTQYF.

This clone came up once. The chain uses TRBV2 and TRBJ1-1, with 9 bases fitting TRBD1. The CDR3 consists of 14 residues. Germline CDR1 and CDR2: SNHLY and FYNNEI. The ends lost 8 bases at V and 4 bases at J; junction bases unmatched: 8. This CDR3 reads CASQKQGALTEAFF. CDR3 coding DNA: TGTGCCAGCCAGAAACAGGGGGCGCTCACTGAAGCTTTCTTT. Combining the CDR3 with reference TRBV2 and TRBJ1-1 gives the whole variable domain EPEVTQTPSHQVTQMGQEVILRCVPISNHLYFYWYRQILGQKVEFLVSFYNNEISEKSEIFDDQFSVERPDGSNFTLKIRSTKLEDSAMYFCASQKQGALTEAFFGQGTRLTVV.

The gene calls are TRBV7-9 and TRBJ2-1, with TRBD2 as a possible D gene (6 bases). The germline CDR1 and CDR2 sequences are SEHNR and FQNEAQ (reference sequence). V lost 5 bases and J lost 10, with 15 bases in between. CDR3 size: 13 residues. The DNA for the CDR3 is TGTGCCAGCAGCCCACGTCGGGAGAGCGAGCAGTTCTTC. Translating gives CASSPRRESEQFF.

The chain has TRBV9 and TRBJ2-4; 7 bases map to TRBD1. The CDR3 contains 20 residues. The V segment lost 2 bases and the J segment 0 bases; nucleotides outside the gene matches: 17. Germline assignment: CDR1 SGDLS and CDR2 YYNGEE. The CDR3 reads CASSVPSGTAPLLAKNIQYF. CDR3 coding DNA: TGTGCCAGCAGCGTTCCCAGTGGGACAGCTCCCCTCTTAGCCAAAAACATTCAGTACTTC.

The chain recombines TRBV4-1 with TRBJ1-2, with a weak D call TRBD1 (6 bases). Per the germline V gene, CDR1 is MGHRA and CDR2 is YSYEKL. The CDR3 has 14 residues. The ends were cut back, 6 bases at V and 3 bases at J, with 14 bases in the middle. CDR3 nucleotides: TGCGCCAGCAGAGGGATTGGACAGTACTATGGCTACACCTTC. Encoded protein: CASRGIGQYYGYTF.